Sequencing of this TCR beta chain was carried out in a study of control samples from healthy donors and cancer patients. Germline V lookup: CDR1 KGHDR, CDR2 SFDVKD. Trimming removed 9 bases from V and 5 bases from J, with 12 bases in between. The CDR3 spans 12 residues. Here immunoSEQ multiplex PCR was the method, and the copy in TCRdb shows in-frame clones only, minus some. The sample lists about 130,000 clones; 75% to 95% were seen once. Sequencing was performed on blood. The TCR sequence derives from a man aged 18 to 30 in good health. This chain links TRBV24-1 with TRBJ2-5; possible D gene TRBD1, 6 bases. CDR3 protein: CATAGVTETQYF. CDR3 DNA sequence: TGTGCCACCGCAGGGGTGACGGAGACCCAGTACTTC.